The rows below give T cell receptor beta chains drawn from one sample of a study of T cells after yellow fever vaccination. TCRdb fed the 5' RACE reads into MiXCR, producing one record per CDR3 protein. The sample records 120,000 or so distinct CDR3 sequences, around 15% being singletons. The sample in question was CD8+ T cells sorted from PBMCs, obtained 5 days after the yellow fever booster vaccination. Source of these receptors: a man aged 18 to 29 who received the YFV17D yellow fever vaccine. CDR3s include the opening cysteine and the closing phenylalanine or tryptophan. A D gene is named only where the DNA matches it firmly. Clone size is stated in some rows and not others, as once, few, many or a class when expanded.

>TRBV29-1|TRBJ2-1|few|.
TGCAGCGTTAAGAGAGGGGGGGTCTACAATGAGCAGTTCTTC
CSVKRGGVYNEQFF
>TRBV9|TRBJ1-5|.|.
TGTGCCAGCAGCACCCATCCGACCGCAAATCAGCCCCAGCATTTT
CASSTHPTANQPQHF
>TRBV2|TRBJ2-2|.|.
TGTGCCAGCAGTGAAGCGCAGGTCCCCCGGGGGTACACCGGGGAGCTGTTTTTT
CASSEAQVPRGYTGELFF
>TRBV20-1|TRBJ1-5|few|.
TGCAGTGCTAGAGACGGGAGTCAGCCCCAGCATTTT
CSARDGSQPQHF
>TRBV12-3/TRBV12-4|TRBJ1-5|.|.
TGTGCCAGTACCTCAATCAGGGATCAGCCCCAGCATTTT
CASTSIRDQPQHF
>TRBV6-4|TRBJ2-3|few|.
TGTGCCAGCAGTGACTCGAGTACGTCAGGGGGCACAGATACGCAGTATTTT
CASSDSSTSGGTDTQYF
>TRBV29-1|TRBJ2-7|.|.
TGCAGCGTTGAAGTTGGAGAAGGGTTGATCGCCTCCTACGAGCAGTACTTC
CSVEVGEGLIASYEQYF
>TRBV4-3|TRBJ2-6|many|.
TGCGCCAGCAGCCAACAGCAGGAGGGGGGCTCTGGGGCCAACGTCCTGACTTTC
CASSQQQEGGSGANVLTF
>TRBV6-2/TRBV6-3|TRBJ1-5|.|.
TGTGCCAGCTCGACGTATGGGGGGTCGGGCCAGCCCCAGCATTTT
CASSTYGGSGQPQHF
>TRBV20-1|TRBJ1-6|few|TRBD1
TGCAGTGCTGGATGGACAGGGCATAATTCACCCCTCCACTTT
CSAGWTGHNSPLHF
>TRBV4-3|TRBJ1-6|few|TRBD1
TGCGCCAGCAGCCAAACTTCGACAGGGACTTTAGCGTTGTCCCTCCACTTT
CASSQTSTGTLALSLHF
>TRBV5-1|TRBJ2-7|few|TRBD2
TGCGCCAGCAGCTCCGGGACTAGCGGGGGCTACGAGCAGTACTTC
CASSSGTSGGYEQYF
>TRBV2|TRBJ1-1|.|.
TGTGCCAGCAGTGAAGCCTGGGGGGGAACTGAAGCTTTCTTT
CASSEAWGGTEAFF
>TRBV12-3/TRBV12-4|TRBJ1-2|once|.
TGTGCCAGCAGTGCCTTGATTGATAACTATGGCTACACCTTC
CASSALIDNYGYTF
>TRBV20-1|TRBJ2-5|.|.
TGCAGTGCTAACAAAGGGCAGGTCGCGGACCAAGAGACCCAGTACTTC
CSANKGQVADQETQYF
>TRBV4-1|TRBJ1-1|.|.
TGCGCCAGCAGCCTTAAACACACAGGGATCACTGAAGCTTTCTTT
CASSLKHTGITEAFF
>TRBV20-1|TRBJ1-1|few|TRBD1
TGCAGTGCTAGAGGGATCGACAGGGTTGAAGCTTTCTTT
CSARGIDRVEAFF
>TRBV24-1|TRBJ1-1|.|.
TGTGCCACCCGGCGCGGTGGTGAAGCTTTCTTT
CATRRGGEAFF
>TRBV5-4|TRBJ2-1|few|.
TGTGCCAGCAGCTTGAGCACTTCGGCCTACAATGAGCAGTTCTTC
CASSLSTSAYNEQFF
>TRBV29-1|TRBJ2-2|.|TRBD1
TGCAGCGTTCGACAGGGAGCTGGGGAGCTGTTTTTT
CSVRQGAGELFF
>TRBV6-5|TRBJ2-3|.|TRBD1
TGTGCCAGCAGTTCTCGGGACAGGGGGACGGATACGCAGTATTTT
CASSSRDRGTDTQYF
>TRBV15|TRBJ2-2|few|.
TGTGCCACCAGCAGAGAAGCGAACACCGGGGAGCTGTTTTTT
CATSREANTGELFF
>TRBV20-1|TRBJ2-2|.|.
TGCAGTGCTAGGGCCCCAACAGGGATGTTCGGGGAGCTGTTTTTT
CSARAPTGMFGELFF
>TRBV15|TRBJ2-3|.|TRBD2
TGTGCCACCAGCGCCCAACTAGCGGGGGCTCATCGGGTAGATACGCAGTATTTT
CATSAQLAGAHRVDTQYF
>TRBV12-3/TRBV12-4|TRBJ2-2|few|TRBD2
TGTGCCAGCGGCGGTGCGGGGGGGCCCACCGGGGAGCTGTTTTTT
CASGGAGGPTGELFF
>TRBV10-3|TRBJ2-5|.|TRBD1
TGTGCCATCAGTCATCCCGGGGACAGGGGACCCCAAGAGACCCAGTACTTC
CAISHPGDRGPQETQYF
>TRBV12-3/TRBV12-4|TRBJ1-1|few|.
TGTGCCAGCAGTTCGGCAGGAGTAGGGACTGAAGCTTTCTTT
CASSSAGVGTEAFF
>TRBV5-1|TRBJ2-5|.|TRBD1
TGCGCCAGCAGCTTCATTCACAGGGGGCTCCTCCAAGAGACCCAGTACTTC
CASSFIHRGLLQETQYF
>TRBV12-3/TRBV12-4|TRBJ1-2|.|.
TGTGCCAGCATGGGCCCGGGGGGCTACACCTTC
CASMGPGGYTF
>TRBV6-5|TRBJ2-2|few|.
TGTGCCAGCAGTTACGGACTTCAAACCGGGGAGCTGTTTTTT
CASSYGLQTGELFF
>TRBV12-3/TRBV12-4|TRBJ2-7|.|TRBD2
TGTGCCAGCCGAAGACTAGCGGGGAAGGTTTACGAGCAGTACTTC
CASRRLAGKVYEQYF
>TRBV4-1|TRBJ2-7|.|.
TGCGCCAGCAGATTCTCGGAGAGTCTAACCTACGAGCAGTACTTC
CASRFSESLTYEQYF
>TRBV20-1|TRBJ2-7|many|.
TGCAGTGCTAGGCCATTCACAGGGACGGAATACGAGCAGTACTTC
CSARPFTGTEYEQYF
>TRBV4-3|TRBJ2-1|many|.
TGCGCCAGCAGCCAAACGGGGAATGAGCAGTTCTTC
CASSQTGNEQFF
>TRBV5-1|TRBJ2-2|.|TRBD1
TGCGCCAGCCACAGGGGGCTTCCCGGGGAGCTGTTTTTT
CASHRGLPGELFF
>TRBV9|TRBJ1-6|few|.
TGTGCCAGCAGCGTAGGTGACAGGAATAATTCACCCCTCCACTTT
CASSVGDRNNSPLHF
>TRBV11-2|TRBJ1-2|.|.
TGTGCCAGCAGGTCACAGGAGTTTGGCTATGGCTACACCTTC
CASRSQEFGYGYTF
>TRBV5-1|TRBJ2-7|.|.
TGCGCCAGCAGCTTGGAAGTCCCCCAAGAGCAGTACTTC
CASSLEVPQEQYF
>TRBV4-3|TRBJ2-1|few|.
TGCGCCAGCAGCCAAGAATGGGGCCCCGCCTACAATGAGCAGTTCTTC
CASSQEWGPAYNEQFF
>TRBV29-1|TRBJ2-1|.|.
TGCAGCGTTGAAGGGGTCATCTTGGGGCAGTTCTTC
CSVEGVILGQFF
>TRBV28|TRBJ2-1|.|TRBD2
TGTGCCAGCAGTTTAACTAGCGGGGGCTATGAGCAGTTCTTC
CASSLTSGGYEQFF
>TRBV4-3|TRBJ2-5|few|TRBD1
TGCGCCAGCAGCCAAGAGGACAGGGTTTTGGAGACCCAGTACTTC
CASSQEDRVLETQYF
>TRBV14|TRBJ2-3|few|.
TGTGCCAGCAGTCGTAAAGGGGGTCCCACAGATACGCAGTATTTT
CASSRKGGPTDTQYF
>TRBV18|TRBJ1-1|few|TRBD1
TGTGCCAGCTCACCCGACAGGGGGCTGGCTGAAGCTTTCTTT
CASSPDRGLAEAFF
>TRBV27|TRBJ2-2|few|TRBD1
TGTGCCAGCCGGACAGGGAAGATAGACCGGGAGCTGTTTTTT
CASRTGKIDRELFF
>TRBV21-1|TRBJ1-5|few|.
TGTGCCAGCAGCAAAGCGACAGGGAAAGCAAGCAATCAGCCCCAGCATTTT
CASSKATGKASNQPQHF
>TRBV4-1|TRBJ2-5|few|.
TGCGCCAGCAGCCAAGATTCGGAGACCCAGTACTTC
CASSQDSETQYF